What follows are 9 T cell receptor beta chains derived from one specimen sequenced in a study of T cell responses to AZD1222 COVID-19 vaccine. The data were produced by immunoSEQ multiplex PCR, yet TCRdb's version contains in-frame clones alone and is incomplete. This repertoire shows about 120,000 clones, 85% to 90% found once; its top ten account for about 10%. Specimen: peripheral blood, collected on day 0 of AZD1222 vaccination. The receptor source for this set is an adult in good health.

J is TRBJ2-1 and V is TRBV7-2; D unresolved. The CDR3 has 13 residues. The germline V gene encodes CDR1 SGHTA and CDR2 FQGNSA. Trimming pared 2 bases from V and 8 bases from J, leaving 10 bases between. The CDR3 DNA follows: TGTGCCAGCAGCTTAAGGCCAGGCGATGAGCAGTTCTTC. As protein: CASSLRPGDEQFF.

This clone has a handful of counts. V usage is TRBV7-9 and J usage is TRBJ1-6, with TRBD1 matching over 9 bases. This CDR3 is 14 amino acids long. The germline V gene encodes CDR1 SEHNR and CDR2 FQNEAQ (reference sequence). V shed 5 bases and J 8 bases; nucleotides not matched to a gene: 4. Written as DNA, the CDR3 is TGTGCCAGCAGCAGACGACAGGGGGATTCACCCCTCCACTTT. This gives the protein CASSRRQGDSPLHF.

V usage is TRBV5-1 and J usage is TRBJ2-7; 12 bases match TRBD2. Germline V gene sequence: CDR1 SGHRS, CDR2 YFSETQ. The junction had 5 bases not matched to a gene; V was cut back by 3 bases and J by 1 base. The CDR3 has 16 amino acids. CDR3 region: CASSYWTSGKSYEQYF. The DNA for the CDR3 is TGCGCCAGCAGCTACTGGACTAGCGGGAAATCCTACGAGCAGTACTTC.

This sequence joins TRBV28 and TRBJ2-7; D might be TRBD2 (5 bases). Trimming pared 3 bases from V and 2 bases from J, leaving 11 bases between. This CDR3 region has 14 residues. In germline, CDR1 is MDHEN, CDR2 SYDVKM. The CDR3 here is CASSFTEVTYEQYF. In DNA form, the CDR3 reads TGTGCCAGCAGTTTTACGGAGGTAACCTACGAGCAGTACTTC.

V is TRBV3-1 (or the pseudogene TRBV3-2) and J is TRBJ1-6, with a weak D call TRBD1 (6 bases). The V end was cut by 9 bases, the J end by 12 bases, with 12 bases between. This CDR3 region has 11 residues. Germline assignment: CDR1 LGHDT and CDR2 YNNKEL (reference sequence). CDR3 region: CASSRGGPLHF. CDR3 in DNA: TGTGCCAGTTCTCGAGGGGGACCCCTCCACTTT.

This clone was picked up one time. V usage is TRBV19 and J usage is TRBJ2-7; the match to TRBD1 covers 10 bases. CDR3 size: 14 residues. The trim removed 5 bases at V and 7 bases at J, leaving 8 bases unmatched. The germline gives CDR1 LNHDA, CDR2 SQIVND (reference sequence). CDR3 in amino acids: CASSSRQGAREQYF. DNA for the CDR3: TGTGCCAGTAGTTCTCGACAGGGGGCAAGAGAGCAGTACTTC.

The chain has TRBV27 and TRBJ2-1; 12 bases map to TRBD2. The CDR3 contains 15 residues. CDR1 is MNHEY, CDR2 SMNVEV, per germline (reference sequence). With 2 bases clipped from V and 7 bases from J, the junction kept 3 bases outside the gene matches. Here the CDR3 reads CASSLLAGGLNEQFF. The CDR3 DNA reads TGTGCCAGCAGTTTACTAGCGGGGGGGTTGAATGAGCAGTTCTTC.

As concerns this clone: Other DNA sequences in the sample encode the same CDR3. The genes are TRBV6-5 and TRBJ2-7, with 9 bases identical to TRBD2. J lost 3 bases, V lost 0 bases, and 3 bases had no gene match. This CDR3 has 15 residues. The V gene's germline CDR1 is MNHEY and CDR2 SVGAGI. CDR3 amino acids: CASSYSGGGGYEQYF. The CDR3 DNA is TGTGCCAGCAGTTACTCGGGCGGGGGGGGCTACGAGCAGTACTTC.

This chain links TRBV6-5 with TRBJ1-2, with 9 bases identical to TRBD1. This CDR3 has 14 residues. Germline CDR1 MNHEY, CDR2 SVGAGI. Trimming at V came to 7 bases and at J to 1 base, leaving 4 bases not matched to a gene. CDR3 in DNA: TGTGCCAGCATCAGGGACAGGGATAACTATGGCTACACCTTC. It is translated as CASIRDRDNYGYTF.